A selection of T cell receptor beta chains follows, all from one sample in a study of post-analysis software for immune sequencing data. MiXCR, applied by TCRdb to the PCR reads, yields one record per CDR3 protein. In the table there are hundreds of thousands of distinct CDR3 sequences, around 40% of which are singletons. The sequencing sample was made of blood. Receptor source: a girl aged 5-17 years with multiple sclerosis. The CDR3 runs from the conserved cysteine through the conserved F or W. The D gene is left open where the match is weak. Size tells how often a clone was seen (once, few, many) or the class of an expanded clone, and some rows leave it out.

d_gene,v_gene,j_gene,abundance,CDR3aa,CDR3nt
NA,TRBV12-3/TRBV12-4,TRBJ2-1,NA,CASSFVRDEQFF,TGTGCCAGCAGTTTCGTCAGGGATGAGCAGTTCTTC
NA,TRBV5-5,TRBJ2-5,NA,CASSLGQVSETQYF,TGTGCCAGCAGCTTGGGACAGGTCTCCGAGACCCAGTACTTC
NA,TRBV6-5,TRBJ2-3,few,CASSYSGGADTQYF,TGTGCCAGCAGTTACTCTGGGGGCGCAGATACGCAGTATTTT
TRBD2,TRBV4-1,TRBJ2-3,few,CASSQGLAGPTGTDTQYF,TGCGCCAGCAGCCAGGGACTAGCGGGCCCGACCGGCACAGATACGCAGTATTTT
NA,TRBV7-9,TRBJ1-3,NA,CARREQGDGNTIYF,TGTGCCAGGCGTGAACAGGGAGACGGAAACACCATATATTTT
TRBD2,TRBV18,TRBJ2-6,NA,CASSPPTSGRSGANVLTF,TGTGCCAGCTCACCTCCCACGAGCGGGAGATCTGGGGCCAACGTCCTGACTTTC
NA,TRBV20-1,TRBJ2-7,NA,CSAESGEPTKQYF,TGCAGTGCCGAATCAGGAGAGCCTACGAAGCAGTACTTC
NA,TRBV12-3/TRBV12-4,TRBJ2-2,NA,CASSFGKGELFF,TGTGCCAGCAGTTTTGGTAAAGGGGAGCTGTTTTTT
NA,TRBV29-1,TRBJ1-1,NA,CSAREPNTEAFF,TGCAGCGCTAGGGAGCCGAACACTGAAGCTTTCTTT
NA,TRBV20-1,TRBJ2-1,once,CNARSPAKYNEQFF,TGCAATGCTAGAAGTCCAGCCAAATACAATGAGCAGTTCTTC
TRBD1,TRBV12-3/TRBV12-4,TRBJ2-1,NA,CASSNGQGDPYNEQFF,TGTGCCAGCAGCAATGGACAGGGGGATCCCTACAATGAGCAGTTCTTC
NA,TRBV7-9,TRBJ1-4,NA,CASSLGAAPTNEKLFF,TGTGCCAGCAGCTTAGGGGCAGCGCCAACTAATGAAAAACTGTTTTTT
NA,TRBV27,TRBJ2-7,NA,CASSLKVATHGYEQYF,TGTGCCAGCAGTTTAAAGGTGGCTACACACGGCTACGAGCAGTACTTC
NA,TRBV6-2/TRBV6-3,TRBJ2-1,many,CASSYPRWAGGYNEQFF,TGTGCCAGCAGTTACCCTAGGTGGGCGGGCGGCTACAATGAGCAGTTCTTC
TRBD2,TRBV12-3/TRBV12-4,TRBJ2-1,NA,CASSSSLAATYNEQFF,TGTGCCAGCAGTTCCTCTCTAGCGGCAACCTACAATGAGCAGTTCTTC
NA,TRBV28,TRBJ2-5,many,CASSWGFETQYF,TGTGCCAGCAGTTGGGGCTTCGAGACCCAGTACTTC
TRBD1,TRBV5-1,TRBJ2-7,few,CASSWGQDYEQYF,TGCGCCAGCAGCTGGGGACAGGACTACGAGCAGTACTTC
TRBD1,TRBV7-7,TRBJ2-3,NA,CASSPQLGTDHTDTQYF,TGTGCTAGCAGCCCCCAGCTGGGGACAGACCACACAGATACGCAGTATTTT
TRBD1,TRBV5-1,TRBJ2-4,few,CASSNAGGEDIQYF,TGCGCCAGCAGCAACGCAGGGGGCGAGGACATTCAGTACTTC
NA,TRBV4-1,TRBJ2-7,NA,CASSQEATPYEQYF,TGCGCCAGCAGCCAAGAAGCAACCCCCTACGAGCAGTACTTC
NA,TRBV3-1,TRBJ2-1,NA,CASSKGPGMWELFF,TGTGCCAGCAGCAAGGGTCCAGGGATGTGGGAGTTGTTCTTC
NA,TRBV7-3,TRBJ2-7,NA,CASSFFHYNEQYF,TGTGCCAGCAGCTTCTTCCACTACAATGAGCAGTACTTC
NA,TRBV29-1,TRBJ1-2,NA,CSISAGYTF,TGCAGCATCAGCGCGGGCTACACCTTC
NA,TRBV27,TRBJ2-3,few,CASSFWYQLPDTQYF,TGTGCCAGCAGTTTTTGGTACCAGCTGCCAGATACGCAGTATTTT
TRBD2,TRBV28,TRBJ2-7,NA,CASSSASGSSYEQYF,TGTGCCAGCAGTTCCGCTAGCGGGAGCTCCTACGAGCAGTACTTC
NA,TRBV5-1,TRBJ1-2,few,CASSLGTTNYGYTF,TGCGCCAGCAGTTTGGGGACCACTAACTATGGCTACACCTTC
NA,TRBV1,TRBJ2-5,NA,CTSSPRGSGETQYF,TGCACCAGCAGCCCCAGGGGTTCTGGGGAGACCCAGTACTTC
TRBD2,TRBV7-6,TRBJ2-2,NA,CASSLVGRALNTGELFF,TGTGCCAGCAGCTTAGTCGGGAGGGCCTTGAACACCGGGGAGCTGTTTTTT
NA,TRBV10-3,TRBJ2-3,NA,CAIAIAGTDTQYF,TGTGCCATAGCTATTGCTGGCACAGATACGCAGTATTTT
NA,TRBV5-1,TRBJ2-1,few,CASSLDVEQFF,TGCGCCAGCAGCCTAGATGTTGAGCAGTTCTTC
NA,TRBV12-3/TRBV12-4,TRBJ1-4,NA,CASSFDREVEKLFF,TGTGCCAGCAGTTTCGATCGAGAAGTCGAAAAACTGTTTTTT
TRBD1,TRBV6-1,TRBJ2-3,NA,CASSGSLGTGPTDTQYF,TGTGCCAGCAGTGGAAGCCTGGGGACAGGGCCCACAGATACGCAGTATTTT
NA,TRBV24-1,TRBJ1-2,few,CATSDPGTRYGYTF,TGTGCCACCAGTGATCCCGGGACACGCTATGGCTACACCTTC